This section outlines one T cell receptor (beta chain) sequence together with its context. Other DNA sequences in the same sample also yield this CDR3. TCRdb keeps only in-frame clones here, not all; method: immunoSEQ multiplex PCR. This sample yields 650,000 to 700,000 clones, of which roughly 88% are seen a single time; about 34% belongs to the top ten. There are 14 residues in the CDR3. Germline CDR1 is SGHNT and CDR2 is YYREEE (reference sequence). V lost 0 bases and J 2 bases, leaving 7 bases between the germline ends. The data belong to a study of shared clonotypes between healthy human individuals.

This clonotype was obtained from a man aged 18 to 30 in good health. Some clones in this sample may be carry-over from other donors' samples. This chain connects TRBV5-4 to TRBJ2-3, with D hard to call. Sequenced: memory CD8+ T cells from PBMCs. The subset denotes: CD45RO+ cells pooled with CCR7-negative TemRA cells. Here the CDR3 reads CASSLGGYTDTQYF. CDR3 sequence (DNA): TGTGCCAGCAGCTTGGGGGGATACACAGATACGCAGTATTTT.